This T cell receptor beta chain was sequenced in a study of T cell changes during pregnancy in multiple sclerosis. TCRdb's table, derived via immunoSEQ multiplex PCR, lists solely in-frame clones and lacks some. The sample has tens of thousands of clones; around 91% are singletons. The receptor comes from a female donor in good health, enrolled as a control in a pregnancy study. This specimen was peripheral blood, taken in the third trimester of pregnancy.

The CDR3 loop reads CASSAGTSAPYEQYF. The CDR3 DNA is TGTGCCAGCTCTGCCGGGACTAGCGCTCCCTACGAGCAGTACTTC. This chain uses TRBV18 with TRBJ2-7; 10 positions match TRBD2. CDR3 length equals 15 residues. The germline gives CDR1 KGHSH, CDR2 LQKENI. V was pared by 6 bases and J by 2 bases, with 7 bases of the junction left unmatched.